These 30 T cell receptor beta chains were sequenced from one sample in a study of blood T cell repertoires in COVID-19. The assay was immunoSEQ multiplex PCR, and TCRdb's table has in-frame clones only and misses some. The table includes approximately 180,000 clones, about 90% detected once. Material: PBMCs or T cells enriched from blood (not recorded which). Source of these receptors: a human donor with acute COVID-19. The donor label of this sample is uncertain.

The chain has TRBV27 and TRBJ2-7; 8 positions agree with TRBD1. Germline-derived CDR1 and CDR2 are MNHEY and SMNVEV (reference sequence). V lost 6 bases, J lost 5 bases, and 3 bases stayed unmatched. CDR3 length: 12 residues. CDR3 residues: CASRTGAHEQYF. The CDR3 region has the DNA TGTGCCAGCAGGACAGGGGCACACGAGCAGTACTTC.

This clone was detected a few times. The rearrangement links TRBV2 to TRBJ2-7; 8 positions match TRBD1. This CDR3 contains 14 residues. Germline trimming cut 4 bases from V and 3 bases from J; bases unmatched to any gene: 5. Per the germline V gene, CDR1 is SNHLY and CDR2 is FYNNEI. The CDR3 DNA is TGTGCCAGCAGTGCCCAGGGGGCTTACTACGAGCAGTACTTC. Amino acid sequence: CASSAQGAYYEQYF.

The chain employs TRBV19 and TRBJ1-5; TRBD1 matches at 11 bases. From germline, CDR1 is LNHDA and CDR2 SQIVND (reference sequence). The ends lost 6 bases at V and 4 bases at J; junction bases unmatched: 5. The CDR3 loop spans 15 amino acids. CDR3 sequence: CASSHGTGGNQPQHF. The CDR3, as DNA: TGTGCCAGTAGCCATGGGACAGGGGGAAATCAGCCCCAGCATTTT.

This chain links TRBV9 with TRBJ2-3, with 7 bases fitting TRBD2. Germline V gene sequence: CDR1 SGDLS, CDR2 YYNGEE. The CDR3 is 15 amino acids. Trimming cost V 3 bases and J 3 bases; bases outside gene matches: 7. The CDR3 here is CASSAGGLLTDTQYF. DNA of the CDR3: TGTGCCAGCAGCGCGGGAGGCTTGCTTACAGATACGCAGTATTTT.

The V call is TRBV6-5, the J call TRBJ1-6; 10 bases agree with TRBD1. The CDR3 extends over 14 amino acids. CDR1 and CDR2 from the germline V gene are MNHEY and SVGAGI. Trimming took 6 bases from V and 7 from J; bases not matched to a gene: 3. The CDR3 DNA reads TGTGCCAGCAGAGGGACAGGGGCGAATTCACCCCTCCACTTT. This encodes CASRGTGANSPLHF.

The rearrangement joins TRBV18 to TRBJ2-7, with D perhaps TRBD1 (5 bases). Germline lookup yields CDR1 KGHSH and CDR2 LQKENI. The CDR3 length is 14 residues. V was clipped by 0 bases and J by 4 bases, with 10 bases between them. This chain's CDR3 is CASSPPGQGYEQYF. The CDR3 bases are TGTGCCAGCTCACCACCCGGGCAGGGATACGAGCAGTACTTC. The full variable domain, its missing parts supplied by reference TRBV18 and TRBJ2-7, is NAGVMQNPRHLVRRRGQEARLRCSPMKGHSHVYWYRQLPEEGLKFMVYLQKENIIDESGMPKERFSAEFPKEGPSILRIQQVVRGDSAAYFCASSPPGQGYEQYFGPGTRLTVT.

The sample holds a few counts of this clone. The chain has TRBV4-1 and TRBJ2-1, with a weak D call TRBD2 (5 bases). CDR3 length: 14 residues. Germline assignment: CDR1 MGHRA and CDR2 YSYEKL. Between the trimmed V and J ends, which lost 4 bases and 3 bases, there was a span of 10 bases. The CDR3 region has the DNA TGCGCCAGCAGCCCCGAGGGTGTCTACAATGAGCAGTTCTTC. Its protein is CASSPEGVYNEQFF.

This clone occurred once. J is TRBJ2-5 and V is TRBV18; TRBD2 matches at 10 bases. Unmatched junction bases numbered 8, after V lost 5 bases and J lost 2 bases. The CDR3 sequence is 16 residues long. Per germline, CDR1 KGHSH and CDR2 LQKENI. The CDR3: CASSTSTSGAQETQYF. CDR3 in DNA: TGTGCCAGCTCAACATCAACTAGCGGGGCTCAAGAGACCCAGTACTTC.

This clone was picked up one time. V and J are TRBV7-9 and TRBJ2-1; TRBD2 aligns across 10 bases. This CDR3 region has 16 residues. The junction had 7 bases not matched to a gene; V was cut back by 5 bases and J by 3 bases. Germline CDR1 is SEHNR and CDR2 is FQNEAQ (reference sequence). CDR3 nucleotides: TGTGCCAGCAGCCCTCCCGGACTAGCGGACTACAATGAGCAGTTCTTC. This encodes CASSPPGLADYNEQFF.

The chain recombines TRBV27 with TRBJ1-5; no definite D call. CDR1 is MNHEY and CDR2 is SMNVEV in the germline V gene (reference sequence). CDR3 length equals 17 residues. V was trimmed by 6 bases and J by 7 bases, leaving 25 bases between them. CDR3: CASRNLGTRGTGQPQHF. DNA for the CDR3: TGTGCCAGCAGAAATCTGGGTACACGTGGTACGGGGCAGCCCCAGCATTTT.

The chain employs TRBV6-2 or TRBV6-3 and TRBJ1-1; D is undetermined. Between the trimmed V and J ends, which lost 2 bases and 4 bases, there was a span of 5 bases. The CDR3 has 12 residues. Germline assignment: CDR1 MNHEY and CDR2 SVGEGT. CDR3 sequence reads: CASSYQFTEAFF. CDR3 DNA sequence: TGTGCCAGCAGTTACCAGTTCACTGAAGCTTTCTTT.

This chain uses TRBV7-9 with TRBJ1-2; 9 bases are a match to TRBD1. The CDR3 is 14 amino acids. Per germline, CDR1 SEHNR and CDR2 FQNEAQ (reference sequence). The V gene end was trimmed by 5 bases and the J gene end by 4 bases; junction bases not matched to a gene: 5. CDR3 loop: CASSPTGGFYGYTF. CDR3 DNA: TGTGCCAGCAGCCCGACAGGGGGATTCTATGGCTACACCTTC.

V and J are TRBV15 and TRBJ2-4; D possibly corresponds to TRBD2 (5 bases). Trimming cost V 0 bases and J 1 base, with 16 bases left between them. The CDR3 spans 18 residues. In germline, CDR1 is LNHNV, CDR2 YYDKDF (reference sequence). DNA for the CDR3: TGTGCCACCAGCAGAGATCTACCGGGGTTAGGGGCCAAAAACATTCAGTACTTC. It codes for CATSRDLPGLGAKNIQYF.

The V gene is TRBV27, the J gene TRBJ2-7; TRBD1 aligns across 7 bases. The germline V gene encodes CDR1 MNHEY and CDR2 SMNVEV (reference sequence). J gave up 0 bases and V 5 bases, and 4 bases lay outside the gene matches. The CDR3 consists of 14 residues. CDR3 sequence reads: CASSPWDSSYEQYF. CDR3 nucleotides: TGTGCCAGCAGTCCCTGGGACAGCTCCTACGAGCAGTACTTC.

The chain uses TRBV6-5 and TRBJ2-7; 8 bases align to TRBD2. Germline assignment: CDR1 MNHEY and CDR2 SVGAGI. J was trimmed by 5 bases and V by 3 bases; bases with no gene match: 9. The CDR3 contains 15 residues. CDR3 loop: CASSYSGTRSHEQYF. DNA of the CDR3: TGTGCCAGCAGTTATTCCGGGACTAGGTCCCACGAGCAGTACTTC.

The chain recombines TRBV5-6 with TRBJ1-3; D not certain. This CDR3 has 13 residues. V was cut by 4 bases and J by 0 bases, with 5 bases left in between. The germline V gene encodes CDR1 SGHDT and CDR2 YYEEEE. CDR3 in amino acids: CASSKSSGNTIYF. As DNA, the CDR3 is TGTGCCAGCAGCAAGAGCTCTGGAAACACCATATATTTT.

The chain employs TRBV2 and TRBJ2-3; the match to TRBD2 covers 12 bases. CDR3 size: 15 residues. The germline V gene encodes CDR1 SNHLY and CDR2 FYNNEI. Trimming at V came to 5 bases and at J to 2 bases, leaving 2 bases not matched to a gene. Written as DNA, the CDR3 is TGTGCCAGCAGTTCTAGCGGGGGGGTCACAGATACGCAGTATTTT. The encoded protein is CASSSSGGVTDTQYF.

The chain uses TRBV28 and TRBJ2-1; D might be TRBD1 (6 bases). Germline lookup yields CDR1 MDHEN and CDR2 SYDVKM. Trimming cost V 7 bases and J 3 bases, with 22 bases left between them. The CDR3 contains 17 residues. The chain's CDR3 is CASIWGPRHGGYNEQFF. The DNA for the CDR3 is TGTGCCAGCATCTGGGGGCCCCGCCATGGGGGCTACAATGAGCAGTTCTTC.

This clone has just a few counts. Other nucleotide sequences from this sample produce the same CDR3. This chain uses TRBV7-9 with TRBJ1-1; D is perhaps TRBD1 (5 bases). Germline CDR1 and CDR2: SEHNR and FQNEAQ (reference sequence). V lost 2 bases and J 1 base, leaving 5 bases between the germline ends. The CDR3 runs to 13 residues. CDR3 DNA sequence: TGTGCCAGCAGCTTAACAGGGAACACTGAAGCTTTCTTT. This sequence encodes CASSLTGNTEAFF.

The CDR3 spells CASSQELAGVGTQYF. The DNA for the CDR3 is TGTGCCAGCAGCCAAGAGCTAGCGGGGGTAGGGACCCAGTACTTC. The chain recombines TRBV3-1 (or the pseudogene TRBV3-2) with TRBJ2-5; the match to TRBD2 covers 10 bases. Losses at the gene ends were 0 bases for V and 7 bases for J; bases not matched to a gene: 5. The CDR3 is 15 amino acids. Germline-derived CDR1 and CDR2 are LGHDT and YNNKEL (reference sequence).

The V gene is TRBV18, the J gene TRBJ2-1; 8 bases map to TRBD1. Per the germline V gene, CDR1 is KGHSH and CDR2 is LQKENI. This CDR3 is built from 14 residues. Trimming at V came to 6 bases and at J to 4 bases, leaving 5 bases not matched to a gene. The CDR3 sequence is CASSHRDRYNEQFF. CDR3 DNA sequence: TGTGCCAGCTCGCACCGGGACAGGTACAATGAGCAGTTCTTC.

This chain links TRBV6-6 with TRBJ1-5, with TRBD1 as a possible D gene (5 bases). V was cut by 6 bases and J by 12 bases, with 12 bases left in between. The CDR3 sequence is 11 residues long. Per germline, CDR1 MNHNY and CDR2 SVGAGI (reference sequence). The CDR3 here is CASSLSGLQHF. CDR3 DNA sequence: TGTGCCAGCAGCCTTTCGGGACTCCAGCATTTT.

This clone was seen more than once but under ten times. The chain joins TRBV15 to TRBJ2-1, with 13 bases matching TRBD2. This CDR3 spans 15 amino acids. CDR1 LNHNV and CDR2 YYDKDF come from the germline V gene (reference sequence). V lost 0 bases, J lost 9 bases, and 2 bases stayed unmatched. In nucleotides, the CDR3 is TGTGCCACCAGCAGAGAACTAGCGGGGGGGCCTGAGCAGTTCTTC. It specifies CATSRELAGGPEQFF.

The chain employs TRBV30 and TRBJ2-7; TRBD1 matches 7 bases. J lost 0 bases, V lost 0 bases, and 2 bases had no gene match. The CDR3 runs 14 residues. Germline-derived CDR1 and CDR2 are GTSNPN and SVGIG (reference sequence). The CDR3 is CAWSVTGASYEQYF. The CDR3 DNA is TGTGCCTGGAGTGTAACAGGGGCCTCCTACGAGCAGTACTTC.

The rearrangement uses TRBV19 and TRBJ2-2, with D possibly being TRBD2 (5 bases). Germline assignment: CDR1 LNHDA and CDR2 SQIVND (reference sequence). With 9 bases removed from V and 5 bases from J, the gap between germline ends came to 13 bases. The CDR3 is 13 amino acids. The CDR3 DNA follows: TGTGCCAGCCGCTTGCCGGGAACCGGGGAGCTGTTTTTT. Translation: CASRLPGTGELFF.

This clone showed up just once. The chain employs TRBV10-1 and TRBJ2-1, with 8 bases matching TRBD2. V gave up 0 bases and J gave up 3 bases; unmatched junction bases: 4. This CDR3 has 16 amino acids. Germline values: CDR1 WNHNN, CDR2 SYGVQD (reference sequence). CDR3 protein: CASSESTAGDYNEQFF. Written as DNA, the CDR3 is TGCGCCAGCAGTGAGTCGACAGCGGGGGACTACAATGAGCAGTTCTTC.

This clone was recorded once. V gene TRBV30 combines with J gene TRBJ2-1; TRBD1 matches at 9 bases. After removal of 1 base from V and 9 bases from J, the junction contained 4 bases not matched to a gene. The CDR3 length is 13 residues. Germline V gene sequence: CDR1 GTSNPN, CDR2 SVGIG (reference sequence). CDR3 DNA sequence: TGTGCCTGGAGTGGACAGGGGGAGGGTGAGCAGTTCTTC. It codes for CAWSGQGEGEQFF.

The chain has TRBV18 and TRBJ1-2; D gene unclear. Germline V gives CDR1 KGHSH, CDR2 LQKENI. V was trimmed by 9 bases and J by 2 bases, leaving 13 bases between them. The CDR3 contains 13 residues. CDR3 coding DNA: TGTGCCAGTTCCGAGGGTCTAAACTATGGCTACACCTTC. Its translation: CASSEGLNYGYTF.

This chain joins TRBV6-4 and TRBJ2-3, with D tentatively TRBD1 (5 bases). The CDR3 loop spans 13 amino acids. Trimming removed 0 bases at V and 9 bases at J, with 10 bases between. Looked up from germline, CDR1 is MRHNA and CDR2 is SNTAGT. The CDR3 nucleotides read TGTGCCAGCAGTGACTCCGATAGGGGCACGCAGTATTTT. Amino acids: CASSDSDRGTQYF.

This chain uses TRBV7-6 with TRBJ1-4; the match to TRBD1 covers 9 bases. Germline trimming cut 3 bases from V and 0 bases from J; bases unmatched to any gene: 5. Germline V lookup: CDR1 SGHVS, CDR2 FNYEAQ. The CDR3 covers 17 residues. The CDR3 spells CASSLRDRAATNEKLFF. CDR3 nucleotide sequence: TGTGCCAGCAGCTTGAGGGACAGGGCTGCAACTAATGAAAAACTGTTTTTT.